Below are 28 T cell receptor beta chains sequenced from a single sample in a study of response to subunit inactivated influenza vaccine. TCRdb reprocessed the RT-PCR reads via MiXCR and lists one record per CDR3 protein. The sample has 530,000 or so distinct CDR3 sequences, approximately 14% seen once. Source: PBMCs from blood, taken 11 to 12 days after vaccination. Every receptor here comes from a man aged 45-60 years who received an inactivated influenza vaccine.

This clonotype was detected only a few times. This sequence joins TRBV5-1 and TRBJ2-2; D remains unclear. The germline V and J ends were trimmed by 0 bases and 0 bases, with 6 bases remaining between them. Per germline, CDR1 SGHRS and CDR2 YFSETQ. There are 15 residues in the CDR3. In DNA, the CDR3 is TGCGCCAGCAGCTTGGACAGACCGAACACCGGGGAGCTGTTTTTT. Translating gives CASSLDRPNTGELFF.

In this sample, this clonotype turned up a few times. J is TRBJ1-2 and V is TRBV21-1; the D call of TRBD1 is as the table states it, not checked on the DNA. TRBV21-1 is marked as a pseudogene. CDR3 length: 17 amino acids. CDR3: CASSKVENQGLGYGYTF. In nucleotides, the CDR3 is TGTGCCAGCAGCAAAGTGGAGAATCAGGGGCTGGGCTATGGCTACACCTTC.

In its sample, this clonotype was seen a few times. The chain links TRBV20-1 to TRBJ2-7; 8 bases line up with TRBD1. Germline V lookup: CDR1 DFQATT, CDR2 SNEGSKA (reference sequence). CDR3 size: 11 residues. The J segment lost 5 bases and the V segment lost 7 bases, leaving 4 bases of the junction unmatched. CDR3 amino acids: CSGGQVDEQYF. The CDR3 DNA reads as TGCAGTGGGGGACAGGTTGACGAGCAGTACTTC.

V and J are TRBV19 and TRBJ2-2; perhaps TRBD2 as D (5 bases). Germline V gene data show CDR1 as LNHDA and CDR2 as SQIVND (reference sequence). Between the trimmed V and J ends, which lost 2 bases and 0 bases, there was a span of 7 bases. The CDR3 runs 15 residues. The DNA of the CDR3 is TGTGCCAGTAGTATATTGGGAGCGAACACCGGGGAGCTGTTTTTT. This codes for CASSILGANTGELFF.

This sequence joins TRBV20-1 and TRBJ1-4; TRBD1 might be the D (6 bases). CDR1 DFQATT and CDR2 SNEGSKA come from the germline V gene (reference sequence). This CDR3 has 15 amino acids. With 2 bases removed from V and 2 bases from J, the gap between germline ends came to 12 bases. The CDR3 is CSARKRQDTNEKLFF. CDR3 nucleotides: TGCAGTGCTAGAAAAAGACAGGACACTAATGAAAAACTGTTTTTT.

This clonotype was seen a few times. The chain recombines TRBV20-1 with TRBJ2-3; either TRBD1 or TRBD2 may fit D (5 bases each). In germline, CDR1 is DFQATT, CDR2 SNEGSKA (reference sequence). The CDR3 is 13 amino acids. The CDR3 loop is CTLEGSGTDTQYF. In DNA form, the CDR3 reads TGCACCCTAGAGGGGTCGGGCACAGATACGCAGTATTTT.

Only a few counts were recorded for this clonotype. The DNA for the CDR3 is TGTGCCAGCACCTCATCGGGTAGGGACAGGGGGCGCCGAGTCTATGGCTACACCTTC. This translates into CASTSSGRDRGRRVYGYTF. The chain carries TRBV12-3 or TRBV12-4 and TRBJ1-2; 12 nucleotides line up with TRBD1. CDR3 length: 19 amino acids. J lost 4 bases, V lost 7 bases, and 19 bases had no gene match.

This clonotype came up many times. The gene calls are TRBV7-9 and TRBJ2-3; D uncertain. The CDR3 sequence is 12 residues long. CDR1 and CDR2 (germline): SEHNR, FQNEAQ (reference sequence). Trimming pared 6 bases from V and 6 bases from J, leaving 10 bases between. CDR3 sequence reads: CASSLGPDTQYF. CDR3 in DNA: TGTGCCAGCAGTTTGGGCCCGGATACGCAGTATTTT.

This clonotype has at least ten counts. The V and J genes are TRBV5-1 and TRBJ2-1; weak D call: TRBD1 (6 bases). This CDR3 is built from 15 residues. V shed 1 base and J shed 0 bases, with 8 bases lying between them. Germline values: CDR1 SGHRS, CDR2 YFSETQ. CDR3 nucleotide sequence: TGCGCCAGCAGCTTGACAGGGATCTCCTACAATGAGCAGTTCTTC. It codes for CASSLTGISYNEQFF.

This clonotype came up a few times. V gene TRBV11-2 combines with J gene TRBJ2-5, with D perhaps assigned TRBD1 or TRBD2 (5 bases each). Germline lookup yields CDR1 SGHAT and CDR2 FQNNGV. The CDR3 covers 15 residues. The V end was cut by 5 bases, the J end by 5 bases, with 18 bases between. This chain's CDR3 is CASSEGTRGSETQYF. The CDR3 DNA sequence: TGTGCCAGCAGCGAGGGGACCCGTGGGTCGGAGACCCAGTACTTC.

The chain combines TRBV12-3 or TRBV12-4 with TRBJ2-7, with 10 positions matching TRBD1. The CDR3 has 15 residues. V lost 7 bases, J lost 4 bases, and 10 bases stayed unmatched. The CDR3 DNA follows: TGTGCCAGCAAACGGGGACAGGGGCATTATTACGAGCAGTACTTC. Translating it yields CASKRGQGHYYEQYF.

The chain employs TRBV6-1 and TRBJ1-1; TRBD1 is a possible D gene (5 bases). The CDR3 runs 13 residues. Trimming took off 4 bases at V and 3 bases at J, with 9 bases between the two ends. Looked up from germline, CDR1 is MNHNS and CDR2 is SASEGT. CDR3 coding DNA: TGTGCCAGCAGTGTGATAGGGGACACTGAAGCTTTCTTT. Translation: CASSVIGDTEAFF.

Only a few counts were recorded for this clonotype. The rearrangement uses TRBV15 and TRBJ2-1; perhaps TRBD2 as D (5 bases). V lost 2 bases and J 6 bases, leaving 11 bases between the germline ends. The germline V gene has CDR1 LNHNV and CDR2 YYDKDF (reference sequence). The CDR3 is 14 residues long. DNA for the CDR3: TGTGCCACCAGCAGATCCCGGAGCGGCAATGAGCAGTTCTTC. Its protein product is CATSRSRSGNEQFF. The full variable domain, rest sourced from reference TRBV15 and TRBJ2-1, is DAMVIQNPRYQVTQFGKPVTLSCSQTLNHNVMYWYQQKSSQAPKLLFHYYDKDFNNEADTPDNFQSRRPNTSFCFLDIRSPGLGDTAMYLCATSRSRSGNEQFFGPGTRLTVL.

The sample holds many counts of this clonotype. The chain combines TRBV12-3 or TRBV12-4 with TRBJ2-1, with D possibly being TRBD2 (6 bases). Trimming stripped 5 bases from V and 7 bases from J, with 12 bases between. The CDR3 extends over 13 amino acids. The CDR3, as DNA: TGTGCCAGCAGTCACCGGGAGACGAATGAGCAGTTCTTC. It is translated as CASSHRETNEQFF.

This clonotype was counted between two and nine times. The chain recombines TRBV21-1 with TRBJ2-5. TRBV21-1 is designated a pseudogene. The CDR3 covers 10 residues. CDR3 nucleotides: TGTGCCAGCAGCGTTAAGACCCAGTACTTC. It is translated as CASSVKTQYF.

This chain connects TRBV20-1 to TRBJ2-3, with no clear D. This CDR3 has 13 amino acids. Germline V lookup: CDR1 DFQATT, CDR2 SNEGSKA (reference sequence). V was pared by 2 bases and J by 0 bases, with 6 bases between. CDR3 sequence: CSARMGSTDTQYF. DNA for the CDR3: TGCAGTGCTAGAATGGGGAGCACAGATACGCAGTATTTT.

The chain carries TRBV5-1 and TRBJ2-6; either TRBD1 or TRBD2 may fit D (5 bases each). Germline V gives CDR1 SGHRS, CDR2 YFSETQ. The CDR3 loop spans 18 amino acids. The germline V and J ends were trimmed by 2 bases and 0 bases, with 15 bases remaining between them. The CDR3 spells CASSFVAWGSSGANVLTF. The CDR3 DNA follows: TGCGCCAGCAGCTTCGTTGCTTGGGGGAGCTCTGGGGCCAACGTCCTGACTTTC. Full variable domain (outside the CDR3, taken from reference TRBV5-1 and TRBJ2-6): KAGVTQTPRYLIKTRGQQVTLSCSPISGHRSVSWYQQTPGQGLQFLFEYFSETQRNKGNFPGRFSGRQFSNSRSEMNVSTLELGDSALYLCASSFVAWGSSGANVLTFGAGSRLTVL.

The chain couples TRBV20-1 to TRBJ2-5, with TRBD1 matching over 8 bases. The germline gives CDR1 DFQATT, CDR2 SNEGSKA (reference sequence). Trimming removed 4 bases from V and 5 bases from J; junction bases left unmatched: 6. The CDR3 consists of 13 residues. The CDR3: CSANDRGLETQYF. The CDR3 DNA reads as TGCAGTGCTAATGACAGGGGTCTGGAGACCCAGTACTTC.

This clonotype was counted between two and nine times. The CDR3 bases are TGTGCCACCAGTGAACCGACTAGCGGGGAAGTAGATACGCAGTATTTT. Translation gives CATSEPTSGEVDTQYF. The chain has TRBV24-1 and TRBJ2-3; 11 bases line up with TRBD2. Trimming at V came to 4 bases and at J to 5 bases, leaving 7 bases not matched to a gene. Germline CDR1 is KGHDR and CDR2 is SFDVKD. The CDR3 length is 16 residues.

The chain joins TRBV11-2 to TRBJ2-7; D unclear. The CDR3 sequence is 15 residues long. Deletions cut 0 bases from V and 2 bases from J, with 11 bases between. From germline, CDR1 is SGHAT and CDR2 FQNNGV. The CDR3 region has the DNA TGTGCCAGCAGCTTAGATAGGGCCACCCCCTACGAGCAGTACTTC. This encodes CASSLDRATPYEQYF.

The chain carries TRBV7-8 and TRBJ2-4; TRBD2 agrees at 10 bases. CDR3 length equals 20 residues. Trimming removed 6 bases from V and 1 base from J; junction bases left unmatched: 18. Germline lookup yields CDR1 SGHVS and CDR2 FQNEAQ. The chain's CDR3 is CASSLSLRLAGANAKNIQYF. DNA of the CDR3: TGTGCCAGCAGTCTTAGTCTCAGACTAGCGGGCGCCAATGCCAAAAACATTCAGTACTTC.

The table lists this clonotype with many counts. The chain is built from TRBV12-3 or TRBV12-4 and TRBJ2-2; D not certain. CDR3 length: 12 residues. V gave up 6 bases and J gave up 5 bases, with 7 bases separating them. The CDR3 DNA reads TGTGCCAGCAGCCCTGAGACCGGGGAGCTGTTTTTT. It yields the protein CASSPETGELFF.

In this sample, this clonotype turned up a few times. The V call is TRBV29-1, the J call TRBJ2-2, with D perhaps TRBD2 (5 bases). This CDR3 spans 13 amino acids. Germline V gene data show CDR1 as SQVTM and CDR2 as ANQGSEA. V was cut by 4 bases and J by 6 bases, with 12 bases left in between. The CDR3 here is CSVAGSSPGELFF. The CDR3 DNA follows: TGCAGCGTTGCCGGGTCTAGCCCCGGGGAGCTGTTTTTT.

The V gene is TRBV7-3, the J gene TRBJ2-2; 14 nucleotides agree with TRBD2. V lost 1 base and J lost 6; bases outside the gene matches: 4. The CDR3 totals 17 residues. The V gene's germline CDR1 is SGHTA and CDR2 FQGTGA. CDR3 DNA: TGTGCCAGCAGCTTAAACGGGGGACTAGCGGGAGCCGGGGAGCTGTTTTTT. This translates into CASSLNGGLAGAGELFF.

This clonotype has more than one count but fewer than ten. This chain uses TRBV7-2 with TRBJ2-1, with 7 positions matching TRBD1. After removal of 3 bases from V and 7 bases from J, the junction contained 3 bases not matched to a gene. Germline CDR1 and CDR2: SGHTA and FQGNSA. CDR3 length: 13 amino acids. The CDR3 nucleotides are TGTGCCAGCAGCTTTAGACAGGGAAATGAGCAGTTCTTC. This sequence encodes CASSFRQGNEQFF.

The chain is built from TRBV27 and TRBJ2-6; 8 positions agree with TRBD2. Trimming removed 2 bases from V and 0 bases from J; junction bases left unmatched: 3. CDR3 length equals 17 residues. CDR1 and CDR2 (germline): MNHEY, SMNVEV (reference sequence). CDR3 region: CASSLNGRVSGANVLTF. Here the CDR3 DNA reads TGTGCCAGCAGTTTAAACGGGAGGGTCTCTGGGGCCAACGTCCTGACTTTC.

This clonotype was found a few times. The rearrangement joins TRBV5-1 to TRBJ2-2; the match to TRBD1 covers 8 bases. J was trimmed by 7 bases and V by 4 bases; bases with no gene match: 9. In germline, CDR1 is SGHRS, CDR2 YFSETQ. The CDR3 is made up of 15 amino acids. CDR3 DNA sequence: TGCGCCAGCAGCCCCCGGACAGGGTTTAGCGGGGAGCTGTTTTTT. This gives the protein CASSPRTGFSGELFF.

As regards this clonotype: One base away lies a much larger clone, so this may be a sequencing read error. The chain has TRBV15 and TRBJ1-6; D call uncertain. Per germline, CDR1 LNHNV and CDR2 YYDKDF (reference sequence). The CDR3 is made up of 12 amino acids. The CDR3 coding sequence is TGTGCCACCAGCGGAGAAAATTCACCCCTCCACTTT. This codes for CATSGENSPLHF.